These 22 T cell receptor beta chains came from one sample sequenced in a study of T cell responses to AZD1222 COVID-19 vaccine. Sequencing was performed with immunoSEQ multiplex PCR; in TCRdb, only in-frame clones are kept and a portion is missing. The sample has around 120,000 clones; roughly 90% are singletons. The sequencing used peripheral blood, collected 28 days after the second AZD1222 dose. These receptors originate from an adult who received the AZD1222 COVID-19 vaccine.

The CDR3 DNA sequence: TGTGCCAGCAGTTTATGGGGGGGACAGGGAGGTCAGCCCCAGCATTTT. Amino acids: CASSLWGGQGGQPQHF. The rearrangement links TRBV28 to TRBJ1-5, with 9 bases lining up with TRBD1. The CDR3 is 16 residues long. Germline CDR1 MDHEN, CDR2 SYDVKM. After removal of 0 bases from V and 6 bases from J, the junction contained 6 bases not matched to a gene.

This clone has only one observation. The chain combines TRBV6-6 with TRBJ1-6; D possibly corresponds to TRBD1 (5 bases). Germline loops: CDR1 MNHNY, CDR2 SVGAGI (reference sequence). V was clipped by 5 bases and J by 10 bases, with 15 bases between them. The CDR3 loop spans 14 amino acids. DNA for the CDR3: TGTGCCAGCAGTAGAGGGGATTTGGGATCACCCCTCCACTTT. The encoded protein is CASSRGDLGSPLHF.

The CDR3 nucleotides are TGTGCCAGCGGCCTTGGTTGGAACACAGATACGCAGTATTTT. This translates into CASGLGWNTDTQYF. The rearrangement uses TRBV7-9 and TRBJ2-3; no clear D. Trimming removed 8 bases at V and 2 bases at J, with 14 bases between. The CDR3 length is 14 residues. The germline gives CDR1 SEHNR, CDR2 FQNEAQ (reference sequence).

This rearrangement joins TRBV28 to TRBJ2-5, with D perhaps TRBD1 (5 bases). The CDR3 runs 13 residues. V was trimmed by 6 bases and J by 2 bases, leaving 10 bases between them. The germline CDR1 and CDR2 sequences are MDHEN and SYDVKM. CDR3 amino acids: CASRTTVQETQYF. The CDR3 nucleotides are TGTGCCAGCAGAACGACAGTTCAAGAGACCCAGTACTTC.

The V and J genes are TRBV11-2 and TRBJ1-4; 7 nucleotides match TRBD1. The CDR3 covers 14 residues. With V trimmed by 5 bases and J by 8 bases, 8 bases remained unmatched. Germline V gene sequence: CDR1 SGHAT, CDR2 FQNNGV. DNA of the CDR3: TGTGCCAGCAGCCGAGACAGGGTAGAAGAAAAACTGTTTTTT. Translating it yields CASSRDRVEEKLFF.

The chain joins TRBV15 to TRBJ1-6, with D uncertain. This CDR3 spans 15 amino acids. Germline CDR1 reads LNHNV; CDR2 reads YYDKDF (reference sequence). The V end lost 1 base, the J end lost 9 bases, and 13 bases lay between the germline ends. CDR3 sequence (DNA): TGTGCCACCAGCAGAGCAGGAGGACTTAGTTCACCCCTCCACTTT. The encoded protein is CATSRAGGLSSPLHF. Full variable domain (rest looked up from reference TRBV15 and TRBJ1-6): DAMVIQNPRYQVTQFGKPVTLSCSQTLNHNVMYWYQQKSSQAPKLLFHYYDKDFNNEADTPDNFQSRRPNTSFCFLDIRSPGLGDTAMYLCATSRAGGLSSPLHFGNGTRLTVT.

The chain uses TRBV13 and TRBJ2-1; TRBD2 matches 9 bases. CDR1 and CDR2 from the germline V gene are PRHDT and FYEKMQ (reference sequence). There are 16 residues in the CDR3. V lost 4 bases, J lost 6 bases, and 10 bases stayed unmatched. CDR3: CASSSRSSGSRNEQFF. As DNA, the CDR3 is TGTGCCAGCAGCTCCAGGAGTAGCGGGAGTCGCAATGAGCAGTTCTTC.

The chain joins TRBV19 to TRBJ1-1; D unresolved. The V gene's germline CDR1 is LNHDA and CDR2 SQIVND (reference sequence). The length of the CDR3 is 13 residues. V gave up 4 bases and J gave up 1 base, with 7 bases separating them. The DNA of the CDR3 is TGTGCCAGTAGTACGACACAGAACACTGAAGCTTTCTTT. It yields the protein CASSTTQNTEAFF.

V is TRBV7-2 and J is TRBJ2-5; tentatively, D is TRBD2 (7 bases). V was pared by 1 base and J by 7 bases, with 19 bases between. The CDR3 has 16 amino acids. The germline CDR1 and CDR2 sequences are SGHTA and FQGNSA. The CDR3 spells CASSLGLRGLIGTQYF. For the CDR3, the DNA is TGTGCCAGCAGCTTAGGCTTGCGGGGGCTGATCGGGACCCAGTACTTC. The whole variable domain, remainder taken from reference TRBV7-2 and TRBJ2-5, is GAGVSQSPSNKVTEKGKDVELRCDPISGHTALYWYRQSLGQGLEFLIYFQGNSAPDKSGLPSDRFSAERTGGSVSTLTIQRTQQEDSAVYLCASSLGLRGLIGTQYFGPGTRLLVL.

This sequence joins TRBV28 and TRBJ1-2, with a possible D match to TRBD1 (5 bases). V was pared by 4 bases and J by 4 bases, with 10 bases between. CDR1 is MDHEN, CDR2 SYDVKM, per germline. The CDR3 spans 13 residues. The CDR3 DNA is TGTGCCAGCAGTTCAGGGTCTGGCTATGGCTACACCTTC. Translated, it gives CASSSGSGYGYTF.

J is TRBJ1-6 and V is TRBV19, with D hard to call. The germline V gene encodes CDR1 LNHDA and CDR2 SQIVND (reference sequence). The CDR3 is 16 amino acids. Trimming removed 0 bases from V and 0 bases from J, with 6 bases in between. CDR3 sequence: CASSIEGSSYNSPLHF. The DNA for the CDR3 is TGTGCCAGTAGTATAGAAGGGAGCTCCTATAATTCACCCCTCCACTTT.

V usage is TRBV10-3 and J usage is TRBJ2-3; 13 nucleotides line up with TRBD2. Unmatched junction bases numbered 7, after V lost 4 bases and J lost 6 bases. CDR1 and CDR2 from the germline V gene are ENHRY and SYGVKD. The CDR3 is 16 amino acids. The CDR3 region has the DNA TGTGCCATCAGTGGAGGACTAGCGGGAGACTCTGATACGCAGTATTTT. This sequence encodes CAISGGLAGDSDTQYF.

The genes are TRBV4-2 and TRBJ1-2; the D is unclear. The CDR3 is made up of 15 amino acids. V was cut by 1 base and J by 3 bases, with 12 bases left in between. Germline lookup yields CDR1 LGHNA and CDR2 YNFKEQ. Here the CDR3 DNA reads TGTGCCAGCAGCCAAGCCGAATGGACGGACTATGGCTACACCTTC. Protein product: CASSQAEWTDYGYTF.

The V call is TRBV15, the J call TRBJ2-7; 10 bases map to TRBD2. The CDR3 is 17 amino acids. Germline loops: CDR1 LNHNV, CDR2 YYDKDF (reference sequence). V shed 0 bases and J 0 bases; nucleotides not matched to a gene: 5. The CDR3 nucleotides read TGTGCCACCAGCAGAGATATAGCGGGGGGTCCCTCCTACGAGCAGTACTTC. Protein product: CATSRDIAGGPSYEQYF.

The chain joins TRBV3-1 (or the pseudogene TRBV3-2) to TRBJ1-2; 7 bases align to TRBD1. Germline CDR1 is LGHDT and CDR2 is YNNKEL (reference sequence). This CDR3 has 15 amino acids. V gave up 3 bases and J gave up 2 bases; unmatched junction bases: 6. In nucleotides, the CDR3 is TGTGCCAGCAGCCATCTAGGGACAGAGAACTATGGCTACACCTTC. Protein sequence: CASSHLGTENYGYTF.

This chain joins TRBV6-5 and TRBJ2-7; no clear D. The CDR3 extends over 11 amino acids. Trimming removed 4 bases at V and 5 bases at J, with 6 bases between. Germline V gene lookup returns CDR1 MNHEY and CDR2 SVGAGI. The CDR3 DNA follows: TGTGCCAGCAGTTGGGGTAACGAGCAGTACTTC. Translated, it gives CASSWGNEQYF.

The CDR3 here is CASSPPELNTEAFF. The CDR3 DNA reads as TGTGCCAGCTCCCCTCCTGAGTTGAACACTGAAGCTTTCTTT. The chain links TRBV18 to TRBJ1-1; the D is unclear. V was cut by 6 bases and J by 0 bases, with 11 bases left in between. Germline V gene lookup returns CDR1 KGHSH and CDR2 LQKENI. This CDR3 spans 14 amino acids.

The sample holds one count of this clone. This sequence joins TRBV2 and TRBJ2-5, with 9 bases fitting TRBD1. CDR3 size: 15 residues. The germline V gene encodes CDR1 SNHLY and CDR2 FYNNEI. Trimming removed 7 bases from V and 4 bases from J; junction bases left unmatched: 10. Here the CDR3 DNA reads TGTGCCAGCAAGGAGGGACAGGGTAGAGGAGAGACCCAGTACTTC. Its protein product is CASKEGQGRGETQYF.

The V call is TRBV5-6, the J call TRBJ2-3; D gene ambiguous. Between the trimmed V and J ends, which lost 0 bases and 2 bases, there was a span of 10 bases. The CDR3 runs to 15 residues. The germline CDR1 and CDR2 sequences are SGHDT and YYEEEE. For the CDR3, the DNA is TGTGCCAGCAGCTTGGCTCTCGACTTCACAGATACGCAGTATTTT. Translated: CASSLALDFTDTQYF.

The chain uses TRBV7-2 and TRBJ2-1, with 7 bases lining up with TRBD2. This CDR3 has 13 residues. Germline-derived CDR1 and CDR2 are SGHTA and FQGNSA. The trim removed 5 bases at V and 9 bases at J, leaving 7 bases unmatched. CDR3 nucleotides: TGTGCCAGCAGCCCTATGGGGGGGAGTGAGCAGTTCTTC. This encodes CASSPMGGSEQFF.

This clone was found once. The chain combines TRBV24-1 with TRBJ1-1; TRBD1 agrees at 9 bases. This CDR3 has 16 amino acids. The V gene's germline CDR1 is KGHDR and CDR2 SFDVKD. The V gene end was trimmed by 3 bases and the J gene end by 4 bases; junction bases not matched to a gene: 8. CDR3 sequence (DNA): TGTGCCACCAGTGATCCGACAGGGGGATCGGGCACTGAAGCTTTCTTT. Encoded protein: CATSDPTGGSGTEAFF.

This clone came up once. This rearrangement joins TRBV18 to TRBJ2-5; 11 positions match TRBD2. Germline V gene data show CDR1 as KGHSH and CDR2 as LQKENI. This CDR3 is built from 18 residues. After removal of 3 bases from V and 5 bases from J, the junction contained 14 bases not matched to a gene. The CDR3 is CASSPRAASGRIGETQYF. The DNA for the CDR3 is TGTGCCAGCTCACCTCGGGCGGCTAGCGGGAGGATAGGGGAGACCCAGTACTTC.